The next 25 T cell receptor beta chains were all read from a single sample in a study of shared clonotypes between healthy human individuals. TCRdb's table, derived via immunoSEQ multiplex PCR, lists solely in-frame clones and lacks some. This table holds under 1,100,000 clones, around 82% found once. The sample consisted of memory CD4+ T cells from PBMCs. Subset meaning: CD45RA-negative fraction. Receptor source: a man aged 18 to 29 in good health. Some clones in this sample may be carry-over from other donors' samples.

This clone was observed a few times. The chain uses TRBV27 and TRBJ2-5; 7 bases map to TRBD2. V lost 10 bases, J lost 2 bases, and 7 bases stayed unmatched. CDR3 length equals 13 residues. Germline V gene data show CDR1 as MNHEY and CDR2 as SMNVEV (reference sequence). Here the CDR3 DNA reads TGTGCCACCCGAAAGCGGGATCAAGAGACCCAGTACTTC. Translated: CATRKRDQETQYF.

The V call is TRBV6-1, the J call TRBJ1-2; unclear D gene. Trimming pared 5 bases from V and 2 bases from J, leaving 12 bases between. The length of the CDR3 is 14 residues. Germline CDR1 is MNHNS and CDR2 is SASEGT. DNA for the CDR3: TGTGCCAGCAGTCAAAGTCACGGCAACTATGGCTACACCTTC. Its translation: CASSQSHGNYGYTF.

This clone was picked up one time. The V and J genes are TRBV2 and TRBJ1-2; D not certain. Germline CDR1 reads SNHLY; CDR2 reads FYNNEI. The CDR3 loop spans 11 amino acids. The ends were cut back, 6 bases at V and 8 bases at J, with 10 bases in the middle. CDR3 sequence: CASRGSLGYTF. The CDR3 DNA reads TGTGCCAGCAGGGGATCTTTGGGCTACACCTTC.

The CDR3 spells CASSRDVAGTDTQYF. The CDR3, as DNA: TGCGCCAGCAGCCGGGACGTCGCGGGTACAGATACGCAGTATTTT. The chain employs TRBV5-1 and TRBJ2-3, with D tentatively TRBD1 or TRBD2 (5 bases each). The length of the CDR3 is 15 residues. The V gene's germline CDR1 is SGHRS and CDR2 YFSETQ. The ends were cut back, 4 bases at V and 3 bases at J, with 15 bases in the middle. Full variable domain (outside the CDR3, taken from reference TRBV5-1 and TRBJ2-3): KAGVTQTPRYLIKTRGQQVTLSCSPISGHRSVSWYQQTPGQGLQFLFEYFSETQRNKGNFPGRFSGRQFSNSRSEMNVSTLELGDSALYLCASSRDVAGTDTQYFGPGTRLTVL.

The chain uses TRBV6-5 and TRBJ2-6; no definite D call. Trimming took 3 bases from V and 2 from J, leaving 5 bases between them. The CDR3 covers 14 residues. From germline, CDR1 is MNHEY and CDR2 SVGAGI. CDR3 sequence (DNA): TGTGCCAGCAGTTATGGGACTGGGGCCAACGTCCTGACTTTC. Amino acid sequence: CASSYGTGANVLTF.

CDR3 region: CASSSLQGLGTYEQYF. The CDR3 bases are TGTGCCAGCAGCTCCTTACAGGGGCTAGGTACCTACGAGCAGTACTTC. The J gene is TRBJ2-7, the V gene TRBV7-9, with 7 bases aligning to TRBD1. The CDR3 extends over 16 amino acids. Trimming cost V 4 bases and J 2 bases; bases outside gene matches: 11. Germline CDR1 and CDR2: SEHNR and FQNEAQ (reference sequence).

The V gene is TRBV29-1, the J gene TRBJ2-3; D not certain. Germline CDR1 and CDR2: SQVTM and ANQGSEA. V lost 2 bases and J lost 5, with 11 bases in between. This CDR3 has 13 residues. The CDR3 DNA reads as TGCAGCGTTGAAAAGGTCCGGCGAGATACGCAGTATTTT. This translates into CSVEKVRRDTQYF.

V and J are TRBV4-2 and TRBJ2-1, with TRBD2 matching over 8 bases. From germline, CDR1 is LGHNA and CDR2 YNFKEQ. The V segment lost 0 bases and the J segment 8 bases; nucleotides outside the gene matches: 12. This CDR3 contains 17 residues. CDR3 protein: CASSQEIGREESDEQFF. DNA of the CDR3: TGTGCCAGCAGCCAAGAAATTGGGCGGGAGGAGTCCGATGAGCAGTTCTTC.

The V call is TRBV9, the J call TRBJ2-5; 7 bases match TRBD2. V dropped 2 bases and J dropped 3; count of bases not matched to a gene: 10. Germline V gene lookup returns CDR1 SGDLS and CDR2 YYNGEE. CDR3 size: 16 residues. CDR3 nucleotide sequence: TGTGCCAGCAGCGTTCGGGGGGTCCCCGGTGAAGAGACCCAGTACTTC. Protein product: CASSVRGVPGEETQYF.

V usage is TRBV6-5 and J usage is TRBJ2-7; 9 bases map to TRBD1. The CDR3 runs 14 residues. J gave up 2 bases and V 5 bases, and 4 bases lay outside the gene matches. From germline, CDR1 is MNHEY and CDR2 SVGAGI. As DNA, the CDR3 is TGTGCCAGCAGTGCGGGGGACAGGGCCTACGAGCAGTACTTC. The encoded protein is CASSAGDRAYEQYF.

The chain uses TRBV19 and TRBJ1-2; the match to TRBD1 covers 7 bases. Germline trimming cut 6 bases from V and 6 bases from J; bases unmatched to any gene: 7. The CDR3 sequence is 13 residues long. Germline CDR1 LNHDA, CDR2 SQIVND (reference sequence). The CDR3 here is CASRRQGIDGYTF. Written as DNA, the CDR3 is TGTGCCAGTAGGAGACAGGGCATCGATGGCTACACCTTC.

Remarks on this clone: A much larger clone sits a single nucleotide away, making a read error possible. The chain employs TRBV7-6 and TRBJ1-5; no firm D call. This CDR3 has 13 residues. Germline CDR1 reads SGHVS; CDR2 reads FNYEAQ. Trimming removed 2 bases at V and 2 bases at J, with 4 bases between. The CDR3 spells CASSLQGNQPQHF. The CDR3 bases are TGTGCCAGCAGCTTACAGGGCAATCAGCCCCAGCATTTT.

The rearrangement uses TRBV13 and TRBJ2-3; the match to TRBD2 covers 14 bases. The CDR3 has 16 residues. With 4 bases clipped from V and 4 bases from J, the junction kept 4 bases outside the gene matches. Germline V gene lookup returns CDR1 PRHDT and CDR2 FYEKMQ (reference sequence). This CDR3 is CASSSRLAGGPDTQYF. DNA of the CDR3: TGTGCCAGCAGCTCCAGACTAGCGGGAGGGCCAGATACGCAGTATTTT. Full variable domain (missing parts from reference TRBV13 and TRBJ2-3): AAGVIQSPRHLIKEKRETATLKCYPIPRHDTVYWYQQGPGQDPQFLISFYEKMQSDKGSIPDRFSAQQFSDYHSELNMSSLELGDSALYFCASSSRLAGGPDTQYFGPGTRLTVL.

V usage is TRBV6-5 and J usage is TRBJ1-1, with 7 nucleotides matching TRBD1. The CDR3 has 15 residues. Unmatched junction bases numbered 13, after V lost 2 bases and J lost 10 bases. The V gene's germline CDR1 is MNHEY and CDR2 SVGAGI. This CDR3 is CASSYRTGQRVVAFF. CDR3 coding DNA: TGTGCCAGCAGTTACCGGACGGGACAGAGGGTCGTAGCTTTCTTT.

The rearrangement uses TRBV7-2 and TRBJ1-1; D may be TRBD1 (5 bases). The V end lost 5 bases, the J end lost 6 bases, and 13 bases lay between the germline ends. The CDR3 runs to 13 residues. Germline V gives CDR1 SGHTA, CDR2 FQGNSA. CDR3 amino acids: CASSPRGVSEAFF. The CDR3 DNA follows: TGTGCCAGCAGCCCAAGGGGAGTTTCTGAAGCTTTCTTT.

This chain uses TRBV29-1 with TRBJ2-3; D is perhaps TRBD1 (5 bases). Trimming took 8 bases from V and 2 from J, leaving 14 bases between them. The CDR3 is made up of 13 amino acids. The germline CDR1 and CDR2 sequences are SQVTM and ANQGSEA. CDR3 bases: TGCAGCCTGGGTGGCAGGGCCACAGATACGCAGTATTTT. Translated: CSLGGRATDTQYF.

Only a few counts were recorded for this clone. The same CDR3 also results from other DNA sequences found in this sample. V usage is TRBV5-6 and J usage is TRBJ2-7, with 8 bases that match TRBD1. Unmatched junction bases numbered 5, after V lost 3 bases and J lost 3 bases. Germline CDR1 SGHDT, CDR2 YYEEEE. The CDR3 spans 14 residues. For the CDR3, the DNA is TGTGCCAGCAGCTCTCTCGGGACAGGCTACGAGCAGTACTTC. It yields the protein CASSSLGTGYEQYF.

The rearrangement links TRBV21-1 to TRBJ1-1; the table's D call, TRBD1, has no DNA check behind it. TRBV21-1 is termed a pseudogene. The length of the CDR3 is 16 residues. The CDR3: CASSKDRWTANTEAFF. The CDR3 bases are TGTGCCAGCAGCAAAGATAGGTGGACAGCGAACACTGAAGCTTTCTTT.

The J gene is TRBJ2-1, the V gene TRBV7-3, with 13 bases that match TRBD2. The trim removed 5 bases at V and 3 bases at J, leaving 7 bases unmatched. Germline loops: CDR1 SGHTA, CDR2 FQGTGA. The CDR3 contains 17 residues. The CDR3 loop reads CASSPRTSGSFYNEQFF. The CDR3 nucleotides read TGTGCCAGCAGCCCACGGACTAGCGGGAGTTTCTACAATGAGCAGTTCTTC.

The chain combines TRBV7-9 with TRBJ2-5, with 8 bases fitting TRBD1. This CDR3 is 16 amino acids long. The germline gives CDR1 SEHNR, CDR2 FQNEAQ (reference sequence). The V gene end was trimmed by 3 bases and the J gene end by 3 bases; junction bases not matched to a gene: 9. The CDR3 bases are TGTGCCAGCAGCTTCCGGACAGGGCAGACAAAAGAGACCCAGTACTTC. Translation gives CASSFRTGQTKETQYF.

Turning to this clone: Other DNA sequences in the sample encode the same CDR3. This chain uses TRBV9 with TRBJ2-7, with D possibly being TRBD1 (5 bases). Germline-derived CDR1 and CDR2 are SGDLS and YYNGEE. V lost 0 bases and J lost 2, with 9 bases in between. CDR3 length equals 14 residues. CDR3 sequence reads: CASSVEARAYEQYF. CDR3 nucleotide sequence: TGTGCCAGCAGCGTAGAAGCCAGGGCCTACGAGCAGTACTTC.

Details on this clone: This sequence is one base from a far larger clone and is likely a read error. Other DNA sequences in this specimen translate into the identical CDR3. The V gene is TRBV4-2, the J gene TRBJ1-1; D may be TRBD1 (5 bases). The CDR3 is 14 amino acids. Germline lookup yields CDR1 LGHNA and CDR2 YNFKEQ. The CDR3 DNA reads TGTGCCAGCAGCCAGGGGGGAACGAACACTGAAGCTTTTTTT. Its translation is CASSQGGTNTEAFF.

The rearrangement uses TRBV7-9 and TRBJ2-3; TRBD2 might be the D (6 bases). Germline values: CDR1 SEHNR, CDR2 FQNEAQ (reference sequence). Trimming removed 5 bases from V and 0 bases from J, with 9 bases in between. CDR3 length: 14 amino acids. The CDR3 spells CASSPTSSTDTQYF. Here the CDR3 DNA reads TGTGCCAGCAGCCCGACTAGTAGCACAGATACGCAGTATTTT.

The table lists this clone with a count of one. The chain links TRBV7-9 to TRBJ2-2, with a tentative D call TRBD1 (5 bases). V was shortened by 6 bases and J by 5 bases, with 16 bases between the two germline ends. There are 15 residues in the CDR3. Germline CDR1 and CDR2: SEHNR and FQNEAQ (reference sequence). The CDR3 DNA follows: TGTGCCAGCAGTAGAGATGCAGGGTGGACCGGGGAGCTGTTTTTT. Amino acid sequence: CASSRDAGWTGELFF.

This chain joins TRBV30 and TRBJ2-7; 9 bases are a match to TRBD2. The CDR3 extends over 16 amino acids. Trimming removed 7 bases from V and 13 bases from J; junction bases left unmatched: 26. Germline CDR1 is GTSNPN and CDR2 is SVGIG (reference sequence). The CDR3 spells CASPSFPPEGGRAGYF. The CDR3 coding sequence is TGTGCCTCCCCGAGCTTTCCCCCCGAAGGCGGGAGGGCCGGCTACTTC. The full variable domain, in which reference TRBV30 and TRBJ2-7 provide the parts outside the CDR3, is SQTIHQWPATLVQPVGSPLSLECTVEGTSNPNLYWYRQAAGRGLQLLFYSVGIGQISSEVPQNLSASRPQDRQFILSSKKLLLSDSGFYLCASPSFPPEGGRAGYFGPGTRLTVT.